This T cell receptor (beta chain) is drawn from a study of T cell responses to AZD1222 COVID-19 vaccine. Study background: Researchers grouped second doses given at about 4 or about 12 weeks into one pool. Study results and limitations: Repertoire collection took place solely once the T cell response had peaked. Donor demographics were predominantly white British with a female majority; clonal diversity may be underestimated.

Germline V CDR1 and CDR2: MNHEY, SMNVEV (reference sequence). V was cut by 3 bases and J by 2 bases, with 11 bases left in between. This CDR3 spans 14 amino acids. Profiling relied on immunoSEQ multiplex PCR, and the TCRdb table lists in-frame clones only, not all of them. The repertoire has 130,000 to 150,000 clones, more than 75% of them found once; the top ten carry under 5.5%. Turning to this clone: Its antigen is not identified.

The receptor comes from an adult in good health. The sample consisted of peripheral blood, taken on day 0 of AZD1222 vaccination. This rearrangement joins TRBV27 to TRBJ2-7, with D hard to call. CDR3 sequence (DNA): TGTGCCAGCAGTTTGCCGACTTGGACCTACGAGCAGTACTTC. This translates into CASSLPTWTYEQYF.